The 4 T cell receptor beta chains reported below all come from one sample, sequenced in a study of technical replicates of blood from several donors. Measured with immunoSEQ multiplex PCR; TCRdb has only the in-frame clones, and not every one. The sample includes roughly 80,000 clones, about 92% of them seen just once. The sample taken for sequencing was T cells isolated from PBMCs. The receptors come from a human donor in good health.

This clone came up once. The rearrangement joins TRBV6-6 to TRBJ2-2, with a possible D match to TRBD1 (6 bases). Deletions cut 7 bases from V and 0 bases from J, with 12 bases between. The CDR3 has 15 residues. Germline V lookup: CDR1 MNHNY, CDR2 SVGAGI (reference sequence). The CDR3 region is CASNSGTSNTGELFF. CDR3 in DNA: TGTGCCAGCAATTCCGGGACATCGAACACCGGGGAGCTGTTTTTT.

The chain links TRBV7-6 to TRBJ1-1; D remains ambiguous. Germline V gene lookup returns CDR1 SGHVS and CDR2 FNYEAQ. CDR3 length: 15 amino acids. Trimming stripped 1 base from V and 0 bases from J, with 9 bases between. The CDR3 DNA sequence: TGTGCCAGCAGCTTAGAGCCGGAGATGAACACTGAAGCTTTCTTT. It yields the protein CASSLEPEMNTEAFF.

CDR3 nucleotides: TGTGCCAGCAGCCAACCTACGGGACTAGCGGGAGAGGAGCAGTACTTC. This gives the protein CASSQPTGLAGEEQYF. This chain links TRBV5-4 with TRBJ2-7; 14 bases fit TRBD2. The CDR3 consists of 16 residues. Germline-derived CDR1 and CDR2 are SGHNT and YYREEE (reference sequence). V was pared by 4 bases and J by 7 bases, with 10 bases of the junction left unmatched.

The J gene is TRBJ2-7, the V gene TRBV10-3, with a weak D call TRBD2 (6 bases). Germline CDR1 and CDR2: ENHRY and SYGVKD. V dropped 4 bases and J dropped 3 bases, with 10 bases sitting between them. This CDR3 spans 13 amino acids. CDR3 amino acids: CAISVGGVYEQYF. The DNA of the CDR3 is TGTGCCATCAGTGTAGGAGGGGTCTACGAGCAGTACTTC.